One T cell receptor beta chain is described in this entry. This sample is drawn from a study of shared clonotypes between healthy human individuals. Across the study: Per donor, CD8 memory used one plate, CD8 naive used two, CD4 memory used three and CD4 naive used three.

The V end lost 7 bases, the J end lost 3 bases, and 13 bases lay between the germline ends. The germline CDR1 and CDR2 sequences are SEHNR and FQNEAQ (reference sequence). This CDR3 has 13 amino acids. All donors qualified as healthy HIV-negative adults and had experienced no recent acute infections or vaccinations. The repertoire was sequenced with immunoSEQ multiplex PCR; TCRdb's copy has only in-frame clones and lacks some. The data hold about 2.3 million clones, with around 90% observed a single time. Specimen: naive CD4+ T cells from PBMCs. The sample's subset: CD45RA+ positively selected. This rearrangement joins TRBV7-9 to TRBJ2-7; the D call may be TRBD1 or TRBD2 (6 bases each). The TCR was taken from a man in his late teens or twenties in good health. Some clones in this sample may be carry-over from other donors' samples. The CDR3 is CASTDRRGYEQYF. CDR3 sequence (DNA): TGTGCCAGCACCGACAGGAGGGGCTACGAGCAGTACTTC.